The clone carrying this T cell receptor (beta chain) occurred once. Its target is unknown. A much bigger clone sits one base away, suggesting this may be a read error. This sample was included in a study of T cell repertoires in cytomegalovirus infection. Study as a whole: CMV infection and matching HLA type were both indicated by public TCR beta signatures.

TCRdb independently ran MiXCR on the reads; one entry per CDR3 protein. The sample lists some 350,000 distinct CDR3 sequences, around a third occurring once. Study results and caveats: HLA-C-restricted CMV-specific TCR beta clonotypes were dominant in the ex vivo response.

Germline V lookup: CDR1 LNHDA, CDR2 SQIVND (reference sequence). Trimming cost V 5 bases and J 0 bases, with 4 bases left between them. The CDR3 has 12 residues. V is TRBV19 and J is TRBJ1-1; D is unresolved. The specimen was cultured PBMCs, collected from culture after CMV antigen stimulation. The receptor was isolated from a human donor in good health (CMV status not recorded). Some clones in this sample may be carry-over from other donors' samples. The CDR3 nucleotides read TGTGCCAGTAGTGGTCTGAACACTGAAGCTTTCTTT. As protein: CASSGLNTEAFF.